This TCR beta chain is drawn from a study of blood T cells in healthy people across ages. A second PCR of roughly 7 to 11 cycles used a sample-barcoded 5' primer and a J-beta primer mix. A single record per CDR3 protein comes from TCRdb applying MiXCR to the 5' RACE reads. The data contain about 670,000 distinct CDR3 sequences, 40% to 45% of them singletons. A remark on this clonotype: The antigen is not known. A read error may produce the germline difference seen at one junction end.

The CDR3 contains 14 residues. Germline CDR1 reads SGHRS; CDR2 reads YFSETQ. Regarding the study as a whole: Significant beta diversity loss was already apparent by age 40, declining roughly linearly.

There were at least 6 micrograms of total RNA extracted from every sample. The TCR was taken from a man at least 80 years old in good health. Sequencing was done on a sample of blood. The rearrangement joins TRBV5-1 to TRBJ2-1; D ambiguous. The CDR3 region is CASSFASMSEEQFF. The CDR3 nucleotides read TGTGCCAGCAGCTTTGCCAGCATGAGCGAGGAGCAGTTCTTC. Looking up the rest from reference TRBV5-1 and TRBJ2-1 gives the full variable domain: KAGVTQTPRYLIKTRGQQVTLSCSPISGHRSVSWYQQTPGQGLQFLFEYFSETQRNKGNFPGRFSGRQFSNSRSEMNVSTLELGDSALYLCASSFASMSEEQFFGPGTRLTVL.